This T cell receptor beta chain was sequenced for a study of blood T cell repertoires in COVID-19. TCRdb's copy holds only in-frame clones and misses some; the assay was immunoSEQ multiplex PCR. Of over 250,000 clones in the sample, about 87% were seen once. Germline-derived CDR1 and CDR2 are SGHAT and FQNNGV. This CDR3 comprises 12 residues. V was shortened by 7 bases and J by 4 bases, with 9 bases between the two germline ends. The chain is built from TRBV11-2 and TRBJ2-3; no definite D call. The specimen was PBMCs or T cells enriched from blood (not recorded which). The clonotype comes from a woman aged 50 to 60 who had recovered from COVID-19. The DNA for the CDR3 is TGTGCCAGCACCACATCCCCAGATACGCAGTATTTT. It yields the protein CASTTSPDTQYF. The whole variable domain, filled in from reference TRBV11-2 and TRBJ2-3, reads EAGVAQSPRYKIIEKRQSVAFWCNPISGHATLYWYQQILGQGPKLLIQFQNNGVVDDSQLPKDRFSAERLKGVDSTLKIQPAKLEDSAVYLCASTTSPDTQYFGPGTRLTVL.